These T cell receptor beta chains were read from a single sample in a study of T-cell memory formation after mild COVID-19. Via MiXCR, TCRdb re-called the 5' RACE reads, giving one row per CDR3 protein. The sample comprises about 260,000 distinct CDR3 sequences, under 8.5% of which are singletons, and roughly 22% rests with the top ten. The sample taken for sequencing was PBMCs or a T cell subset sorted from them (not recorded which). The receptors stem from a man aged 18 to 30 who had mild COVID-19 (a few samples of this study predate the infection). Cell type and time point are not known. CDR3s include the opening cysteine and the closing phenylalanine or tryptophan.

v_call | cdr3_length | cdr3_aa
TRBV5-1 | 14 | CASSLVGMNTEAFF
TRBV7-3 | 14 | CASSLTTGADTQYF
TRBV5-6 | 16 | CASSLYVGRGERPQHF
TRBV7-9 | 15 | CASSPQGRGYNEQFF
TRBV5-1 | 13 | CASSPRSGDTQYF
TRBV20-1 | 13 | CSAPLTPIYGYTF
TRBV5-4 | 15 | CASSLAGLSTDTQYF
TRBV6-5 | 15 | CASRPNRDMNTEAFF
TRBV5-1 | 12 | CASSGQGDTQYF
TRBV5-1 | 14 | CASSRELTTGELFF
TRBV27 | 16 | CASSLSGVGKGQPQHF
TRBV6-6 | 15 | CASSYTGGGTTEAFF
TRBV10-2 | 14 | CASRPGGASAEQFF
TRBV20-1 | 15 | CSAVPGTGITGELFF
TRBV10-3 | 13 | CAIADRVIHEQYF
TRBV5-1 | 14 | CASSLDGTGNEQFF
TRBV20-1 | 14 | CSARSPTRLDEQYF
TRBV5-1 | 14 | CASSRGTTNEKLFF
TRBV20-1 | 11 | CSPDREETQYF
TRBV28 | 13 | CASYQGQGPFQYF
TRBV10-3 | 20 | CAISSDLTGALPSSYNEQFF
TRBV9 | 15 | CASSVGTGGSETQYF